Below are 19 T cell receptor beta chains sequenced from a single sample in a study of radiotherapy plus CTLA-4 blockade in lung cancer (dated by TCRdb to 2016 to 2019). Libraries were built with the immunoSEQ multiplex PCR assay. This is the immuneACCESS table as TCRdb keeps it, with only in-frame sequences that have V and J called. A part of the clones is gone; compared with another copy, unresolved V genes explain less than half, and the rest is unexplained. The sample includes tens of thousands of clones, with approximately 81% observed a single time. About 27% of the sample is in the top ten clones. The specimen was peripheral blood, collected from a patient treated with radiotherapy plus ipilimumab. Receptors were obtained from a human donor with non-small cell lung cancer whose response to radiotherapy plus ipilimumab could not be evaluated.

This chain connects TRBV7-2 to TRBJ1-2; 9 bases agree with TRBD1. Germline lookup yields CDR1 SGHTA and CDR2 FQGNSA. The CDR3 contains 14 residues. Trimming at V came to 4 bases and at J to 1 base, leaving 1 base not matched to a gene. The CDR3 protein is CASSWDRVNYGYTF. CDR3 nucleotide sequence: TGTGCCAGCAGCTGGGACAGGGTTAACTATGGCTACACCTTC.

The CDR3, as DNA: TGCGCCAGCAGCCAAGATTCAGGATTGAACACTGAAGCTTTCTTT. This translates into CASSQDSGLNTEAFF. The gene calls are TRBV4-3 and TRBJ1-1; unclear D gene. Trimming stripped 0 bases from V and 0 bases from J, with 8 bases between. The CDR3 runs 15 residues. Germline CDR1 LGHNA, CDR2 YSLEER.

This clone was seen a single time. The genes are TRBV6-6 and TRBJ1-3, with TRBD1 matching over 9 bases. The J segment lost 0 bases and the V segment lost 2 bases, leaving 2 bases of the junction unmatched. The germline gives CDR1 MNHNY, CDR2 SVGAGI (reference sequence). The CDR3 contains 16 residues. The chain's CDR3 is CASSYGQGSSGNTIYF. CDR3 DNA sequence: TGTGCCAGCAGTTACGGACAGGGGAGCTCTGGAAACACCATATATTTT.

This clone was counted a single time. This chain uses TRBV28 with TRBJ1-2; no definite D call. There are 13 residues in the CDR3. The ends were cut back, 4 bases at V and 5 bases at J, with 11 bases in the middle. From germline, CDR1 is MDHEN and CDR2 SYDVKM. CDR3 bases: TGTGCCAGCAGTTGGGCGAGAGTTTATGGCTACACCTTC. Its translation: CASSWARVYGYTF.

This sequence joins TRBV19 and TRBJ1-5; 9 bases line up with TRBD1. V trimming: 11 bases; J trimming: 1 base; junction bases outside the gene matches: 3. Germline CDR1 and CDR2: LNHDA and SQIVND (reference sequence). CDR3 size: 13 residues. CDR3 sequence reads: CASGQGSNQPQHF. CDR3 DNA: TGTGCCTCCGGACAGGGGAGCAATCAGCCCCAGCATTTT. Full variable domain (outside the CDR3, taken from reference TRBV19 and TRBJ1-5): DGGITQSPKYLFRKEGQNVTLSCEQNLNHDAMYWYRQDPGQGLRLIYYSQIVNDFQKGDIAEGYSVSREKKESFPLTVTSAQKNPTAFYLCASGQGSNQPQHFGDGTRLSIL.

V usage is TRBV29-1 and J usage is TRBJ2-5; D remains ambiguous. The CDR3 runs to 11 residues. The V end lost 5 bases, the J end lost 2 bases, and 6 bases lay between the germline ends. Germline V gene sequence: CDR1 SQVTM, CDR2 ANQGSEA. The CDR3 coding sequence is TGCAGCGTTTCTTTACAAGAGACCCAGTACTTC. Protein: CSVSLQETQYF.

This chain connects TRBV5-5 to TRBJ2-1; 11 positions agree with TRBD2. V gave up 4 bases and J gave up 3 bases; unmatched junction bases: 3. In germline, CDR1 is SGHKS, CDR2 YYEKEE (reference sequence). The CDR3 length is 15 residues. The CDR3 DNA follows: TGTGCCAGCAGCCCTAGCGGGAGGCGCTACAATGAGCAGTTCTTC. Translating it yields CASSPSGRRYNEQFF.

This chain connects TRBV28 to TRBJ1-5; maybe TRBD1 (6 bases). The CDR3 is 15 residues long. Trimming pared 3 bases from V and 1 base from J, leaving 10 bases between. Germline CDR1 reads MDHEN; CDR2 reads SYDVKM. CDR3 coding DNA: TGTGCCAGCAGTTTGGCAGGGGAGAGCAATCAGCCCCAGCATTTT. Translated: CASSLAGESNQPQHF. Combining the CDR3 with reference TRBV28 and TRBJ1-5 gives the whole variable domain DVKVTQSSRYLVKRTGEKVFLECVQDMDHENMFWYRQDPGLGLRLIYFSYDVKMKEKGDIPEGYSVSREKKERFSLILESASTNQTSMYLCASSLAGESNQPQHFGDGTRLSIL.

The chain couples TRBV6-6 to TRBJ1-2; D remains unclear. CDR3 length: 14 residues. The germline gives CDR1 MNHNY, CDR2 SVGAGI (reference sequence). Trimming removed 2 bases from V and 6 bases from J, with 13 bases in between. CDR3 nucleotide sequence: TGTGCCAGCAGTTACCCAGGCCGGGATAATGGCTACACCTTC. As protein: CASSYPGRDNGYTF.

The V gene is TRBV29-1, the J gene TRBJ2-3, with 11 nucleotides matching TRBD1. This CDR3 region has 17 residues. Germline lookup yields CDR1 SQVTM and CDR2 ANQGSEA. J was trimmed by 0 bases and V by 4 bases; bases with no gene match: 9. The chain's CDR3 is CSVVTRDRGSSTDTQYF. CDR3 bases: TGCAGCGTTGTTACCAGGGACAGGGGGTCGAGCACAGATACGCAGTATTTT.

V usage is TRBV12-1 and J usage is TRBJ1-1; the tabulated D call, TRBD1, remains unverified against the DNA. TRBV12-1 is reported as a pseudogene. The CDR3 contains 21 residues. The CDR3 spells CASSFAGLWGQGLLMNTEAFF. In DNA form, the CDR3 reads TGTGCCAGCAGCTTTGCTGGGTTATGGGGACAGGGGCTACTAATGAACACTGAAGCTTTCTTT.

The rearrangement links TRBV2 to TRBJ1-1, with D possibly TRBD1 on 6 matching bases. Trimming removed 3 bases at V and 3 bases at J, with 17 bases between. Germline V CDR1 and CDR2: SNHLY, FYNNEI. The CDR3 length is 16 residues. The CDR3 region has the DNA TGTGCCAGCAGTGATGTGGTCCGGGGGGCTGACACTGAAGCTTTCTTT. It yields the protein CASSDVVRGADTEAFF.

This clone has only one observation. The rearrangement links TRBV5-5 to TRBJ2-3; D call uncertain. V gave up 0 bases and J gave up 4 bases, with 6 bases separating them. CDR1 and CDR2 (germline): SGHKS, YYEKEE (reference sequence). CDR3 length: 13 amino acids. The CDR3 protein is CASSLERPDTQYF. CDR3 DNA sequence: TGTGCCAGCAGCTTGGAGAGGCCAGATACGCAGTATTTT.

The genes are TRBV28 and TRBJ1-3; TRBD1 is a possible D gene (5 bases). The CDR3 runs to 18 residues. Trimming shortened V by 1 base and J by 4 bases, and 20 bases separated the two germline ends. Germline loops: CDR1 MDHEN, CDR2 SYDVKM. In DNA, the CDR3 is TGTGCCAGCAGTTTATCAGGGCGGCGGGGGACTTCAGGAAACACCATATATTTT. Its translation: CASSLSGRRGTSGNTIYF.

This clone has only one observation. The CDR3 reads CASSLYYEQYF. DNA of the CDR3: TGTGCCAGCTCCCTGTACTACGAGCAGTACTTC. The chain carries TRBV18 and TRBJ2-7; D unresolved. The CDR3 covers 11 residues. Germline CDR1 reads KGHSH; CDR2 reads LQKENI. V was clipped by 6 bases and J by 3 bases, with 6 bases between them.

This clone was seen a handful of times. This chain uses TRBV5-1 with TRBJ2-7; TRBD2 agrees at 7 bases. The CDR3 is 14 residues long. J lost 4 bases, V lost 0 bases, and 4 bases had no gene match. Germline V gene sequence: CDR1 SGHRS, CDR2 YFSETQ. The CDR3 loop is CASSLEGRGYEQYF. The CDR3 DNA sequence: TGCGCCAGCAGCTTGGAAGGGAGGGGATACGAGCAGTACTTC.

The chain's CDR3 is CASSFLLAGAGEQYF. CDR3 nucleotides: TGTGCCAGCAGTTTTCTACTAGCGGGAGCTGGGGAGCAGTACTTC. The rearrangement uses TRBV27 and TRBJ2-7; 11 bases align to TRBD2. CDR3 length: 15 residues. Germline assignment: CDR1 MNHEY and CDR2 SMNVEV (reference sequence). V was clipped by 3 bases and J by 7 bases; unmatched bases: 8.

This clone came up once. This sequence joins TRBV27 and TRBJ2-4; 7 nucleotides match TRBD2. J was trimmed by 7 bases and V by 3 bases; bases with no gene match: 6. Germline-derived CDR1 and CDR2 are MNHEY and SMNVEV (reference sequence). The CDR3 loop spans 14 amino acids. In DNA, the CDR3 is TGTGCCAGCAGTTTTTCGGGACTAACGAACATTCAGTACTTC. Translation gives CASSFSGLTNIQYF.

The chain combines TRBV4-1 with TRBJ1-3; D uncertain. Between the trimmed V and J ends, which lost 3 bases and 0 bases, there was a span of 3 bases. The CDR3 covers 13 residues. Germline V gene data show CDR1 as MGHRA and CDR2 as YSYEKL. CDR3 in amino acids: CASSQSSGNTIYF. Here the CDR3 DNA reads TGCGCCAGCAGCCAGAGCTCTGGAAACACCATATATTTT.